The TCR beta chain described here comes from a study of beta chain features in type 1 diabetes. Study as a whole: Analysis included around 99,000,000 sorted cells drawn from all samples. Broader study findings: Among patients with Type 1 diabetes, TCRB CDR3s were moderately but significantly shorter in every one of the four CD4+ subsets.

V was pared by 3 bases and J by 7 bases, with 12 bases between. The CDR3 covers 13 residues. Per germline, CDR1 SGHTA and CDR2 FQGNSA. As regards this clone: Its specificity is unknown.

Expressed TCRB transcripts were sequenced because the entire RNA isolate underwent reverse transcription. The table came from immunoSEQ multiplex PCR; TCRdb's copy has only in-frame clones and leaves some out. The sample includes approximately 260,000 clones, around 20% seen only once; the top ten take less than 0.03%. CD45RO/CCR7/CD25/CD127/CD95/CD27 sorting isolated CD4+ naive, central memory, regulatory and stem cell-like memory cells. The specimen was naive CD4+ T cells from blood. The sequence came from a middle-aged woman with type 1 diabetes. The chain uses TRBV7-2 and TRBJ1-1, with D possibly matching TRBD1 (5 bases). CDR3 in DNA: TGTGCCAGCAGCTTGCGCCGGGGGAATGAAGCTTTCTTT. It is translated as CASSLRRGNEAFF.